The 27 T cell receptor beta chains below come from one sample, sequenced in a study of blood T cell repertoires in COVID-19. Some clones are missing from TCRdb's copy, which holds only in-frame ones; the method was immunoSEQ multiplex PCR. Of over 55,000 clones in the sample, approximately 82% were seen once. The sequenced sample consisted of peripheral blood. The receptors stem from a man aged 45-60 years with active COVID-19.

The V and J genes are TRBV6-4 and TRBJ2-3; 8 bases are shared with TRBD2. There are 15 residues in the CDR3. V lost 3 bases and J lost 2; bases outside the gene matches: 4. Germline CDR1 and CDR2: MRHNA and SNTAGT. CDR3 DNA sequence: TGTGCCAGCAGTGATGGCGGGGGGTCCACAGATACGCAGTATTTT. It encodes CASSDGGGSTDTQYF.

The V gene is TRBV28, the J gene TRBJ2-5; 8 bases line up with TRBD1. The CDR3 consists of 13 residues. The germline CDR1 and CDR2 sequences are MDHEN and SYDVKM. Losses at the gene ends were 8 bases for V and 3 bases for J; bases not matched to a gene: 5. CDR3 loop: CASEQGGEETQYF. For the CDR3, the DNA is TGTGCCAGCGAACAGGGGGGAGAAGAGACCCAGTACTTC.

This clone came up once. The chain employs TRBV5-1 and TRBJ1-1; 8 bases line up with TRBD1. The CDR3 contains 13 residues. Germline trimming cut 5 bases from V and 4 bases from J; bases unmatched to any gene: 4. Germline CDR1 and CDR2: SGHRS and YFSETQ. The DNA of the CDR3 is TGCGCCAGCAGTTCGGACAGGGCCACTGAAGCTTTCTTT. As protein: CASSSDRATEAFF.

This chain joins TRBV10-3 and TRBJ1-1, with TRBD1 matching over 12 bases. The CDR3 has 14 amino acids. Trimming cost V 10 bases and J 4 bases; bases outside gene matches: 7. Germline V gene sequence: CDR1 ENHRY, CDR2 SYGVKD. The CDR3 DNA follows: TGTGCCACCGGGACAGGGGGCTTGGTCACTGAAGCTTTCTTT. It yields the protein CATGTGGLVTEAFF.

The chain recombines TRBV5-5 with TRBJ2-3, with 7 bases aligning to TRBD2. There are 15 residues in the CDR3. Trimming took 1 base from V and 0 from J; bases not matched to a gene: 2. CDR1 and CDR2 (germline): SGHKS, YYEKEE (reference sequence). The CDR3 DNA is TGTGCCAGCAGCTTGTGGGAGGGCAGCACAGATACGCAGTATTTT. Translating gives CASSLWEGSTDTQYF.

This sequence joins TRBV5-1 and TRBJ2-7, with TRBD1 matching over 8 bases. The V segment lost 1 base and the J segment 1 base; nucleotides outside the gene matches: 4. The CDR3 totals 15 residues. Germline V lookup: CDR1 SGHRS, CDR2 YFSETQ. This CDR3 reads CASSLTTGASYEQYF. The CDR3 DNA follows: TGCGCCAGCAGCTTGACGACAGGGGCTTCCTACGAGCAGTACTTC.

The chain recombines TRBV2 with TRBJ2-5, with D perhaps TRBD2 (6 bases). This CDR3 comprises 12 residues. Germline V lookup: CDR1 SNHLY, CDR2 FYNNEI. Deletions cut 7 bases from V and 5 bases from J, with 11 bases between. The CDR3 is CASTGDGETQYF. The CDR3 nucleotides are TGTGCCAGCACGGGGGACGGGGAGACCCAGTACTTC.

This rearrangement joins TRBV7-2 to TRBJ2-3; TRBD2 matches 7 bases. J gave up 3 bases and V 5 bases, and 8 bases lay outside the gene matches. The CDR3 sequence is 15 residues long. Germline V gene lookup returns CDR1 SGHTA and CDR2 FQGNSA. Here the CDR3 DNA reads TGTGCCAGCAGCCCCTCACGGGAGGTAACAGATACGCAGTATTTT. It yields the protein CASSPSREVTDTQYF. Variable domain in full (rest from reference TRBV7-2 and TRBJ2-3): GAGVSQSPSNKVTEKGKDVELRCDPISGHTALYWYRQSLGQGLEFLIYFQGNSAPDKSGLPSDRFSAERTGGSVSTLTIQRTQQEDSAVYLCASSPSREVTDTQYFGPGTRLTVL.

The chain links TRBV19 to TRBJ2-7; 10 bases are shared with TRBD1. Germline loops: CDR1 LNHDA, CDR2 SQIVND (reference sequence). CDR3 length equals 14 residues. The ends lost 7 bases at V and 4 bases at J; junction bases unmatched: 7. CDR3: CASTPGTGVYEQYF. The CDR3 DNA is TGTGCCAGTACCCCCGGGACAGGGGTTTACGAGCAGTACTTC.

The V call is TRBV6-5, the J call TRBJ1-2; 10 bases match TRBD1. The CDR3 has 14 amino acids. Germline CDR1 and CDR2: MNHEY and SVGAGI. The ends lost 5 bases at V and 8 bases at J; junction bases unmatched: 8. CDR3 protein: CASSLAGTGVGYTF. In DNA form, the CDR3 reads TGTGCCAGCAGTCTCGCCGGGACAGGGGTCGGCTACACCTTC.

The CDR3 nucleotides read TGTGCCAGCTCCGGGAGACTCCGGAACATTCAGTACTTC. Amino acid sequence: CASSGRLRNIQYF. The chain uses TRBV12-3 or TRBV12-4 and TRBJ2-4; D is possibly TRBD2 (6 bases). The CDR3 runs 13 residues. V was cut by 8 bases and J by 7 bases, with 15 bases left in between.

The chain couples TRBV13 to TRBJ1-2, with 7 positions matching TRBD1. This CDR3 contains 14 residues. Looked up from germline, CDR1 is PRHDT and CDR2 is FYEKMQ (reference sequence). The ends lost 5 bases at V and 2 bases at J; junction bases unmatched: 5. The CDR3 nucleotides read TGTGCCAGCAGCCCTGGGACAGCAAACTATGGCTACACCTTC. It is translated as CASSPGTANYGYTF.

V gene TRBV6-5 combines with J gene TRBJ1-5; D is uncertain. The V gene's germline CDR1 is MNHEY and CDR2 SVGAGI. V was trimmed by 7 bases and J by 4 bases, leaving 14 bases between them. The CDR3 contains 14 residues. The CDR3: CASNNRGNNQPQHF. The DNA for the CDR3 is TGTGCCAGCAATAATCGAGGAAATAATCAGCCCCAGCATTTT.

In its sample, this clone was seen a few times. This sequence joins TRBV4-1 and TRBJ2-6; TRBD2 is a possible D gene (6 bases). Germline V gene data show CDR1 as MGHRA and CDR2 as YSYEKL. The CDR3 extends over 18 amino acids. The V end lost 1 base, the J end lost 1 base, and 14 bases lay between the germline ends. CDR3 sequence: CASSQGGAGKSGANVLTF. The CDR3, as DNA: TGCGCCAGCAGCCAAGGAGGGGCGGGGAAGTCTGGGGCCAACGTCCTGACTTTC.

V usage is TRBV11-1 and J usage is TRBJ2-7, with 8 bases fitting TRBD2. V trimming: 3 bases; J trimming: 6 bases; junction bases outside the gene matches: 7. CDR3 length: 14 residues. Germline V gene data show CDR1 as SGHAT and CDR2 as FQDESV (reference sequence). CDR3 region: CASSFQAGGGEQYF. The CDR3 DNA is TGTGCCAGCAGCTTTCAGGCGGGGGGCGGCGAGCAGTACTTC. The entire variable domain, with the rest obtained from reference TRBV11-1 and TRBJ2-7, is as follows: EAEVAQSPRYKITEKSQAVAFWCDPISGHATLYWYRQILGQGPELLVQFQDESVVDDSQLPKDRFSAERLKGVDSTLKIQPAELGDSAMYLCASSFQAGGGEQYFGPGTRLTVT.

The V call is TRBV5-6, the J call TRBJ1-5, with 7 bases identical to TRBD1. Germline lookup yields CDR1 SGHDT and CDR2 YYEEEE. V lost 3 bases to trimming and J lost 3 bases; unmatched junction nucleotides: 3. This CDR3 has 14 residues. The CDR3 region has the DNA TGTGCCAGCAGCTCGGGACAGCACAATCAGCCCCAGCATTTT. Translating gives CASSSGQHNQPQHF.

The chain joins TRBV9 to TRBJ2-3; TRBD2 aligns across 12 bases. CDR1 is SGDLS, CDR2 YYNGEE, per germline. V shed 4 bases and J 3 bases; nucleotides not matched to a gene: 3. The CDR3 runs 15 residues. The CDR3 is CASSLGTSGTDTQYF. CDR3 sequence (DNA): TGTGCCAGCAGCCTCGGGACTAGCGGGACAGATACGCAGTATTTT.

The CDR3 sequence: CASSQDPGGGEAFF. The CDR3 DNA sequence: TGTGCCAGCAGCCAAGATCCAGGGGGCGGTGAAGCTTTCTTT. The rearrangement joins TRBV4-2 to TRBJ1-1, with TRBD1 matching 8 bases. The germline gives CDR1 LGHNA, CDR2 YNFKEQ. This CDR3 has 14 amino acids. V was pared by 0 bases and J by 7 bases, with 4 bases of the junction left unmatched.

V is TRBV7-2 and J is TRBJ2-7; 13 nucleotides match TRBD2. V gave up 4 bases and J gave up 7 bases; unmatched junction bases: 19. In germline, CDR1 is SGHTA, CDR2 FQGNSA. This CDR3 region has 19 residues. CDR3 sequence (DNA): TGTGCCAGCAGCTCCGCTCGACTAGCGGGAGGTCCACGGGTTGGGGAGCAGTACTTC. Residues: CASSSARLAGGPRVGEQYF.

V usage is TRBV25-1 and J usage is TRBJ2-1; the match to TRBD1 covers 8 bases. Trimming removed 8 bases from V and 9 bases from J; junction bases left unmatched: 12. Per germline, CDR1 MGHDK and CDR2 SYGVNS. This CDR3 has 14 residues. This CDR3 is CASGKVAGGLEQFF. The CDR3 DNA is TGTGCCAGCGGAAAGGTTGCAGGGGGCCTTGAGCAGTTCTTC.

V and J are TRBV5-4 and TRBJ2-3; 12 bases align to TRBD2. Germline values: CDR1 SGHNT, CDR2 YYREEE (reference sequence). The CDR3 is 16 amino acids. J lost 0 bases, V lost 4 bases, and 3 bases had no gene match. CDR3 sequence reads: CASSPGLAGSTDTQYF. CDR3 in DNA: TGTGCCAGCAGCCCCGGACTAGCGGGGAGCACAGATACGCAGTATTTT. Supplemented by reference TRBV5-4 and TRBJ2-3, the full variable domain reads ETGVTQSPTHLIKTRGQQVTLRCSSQSGHNTVSWYQQALGQGPQFIFQYYREEENGRGNFPPRFSGLQFPNYSSELNVNALELDDSALYLCASSPGLAGSTDTQYFGPGTRLTVL.

V gene TRBV7-3 combines with J gene TRBJ2-3; D not certain. The germline CDR1 and CDR2 sequences are SGHTA and FQGTGA. Trimming cost V 7 bases and J 1 base, with 9 bases left between them. CDR3 size: 13 residues. The CDR3 here is CASKSQGTDTQYF. Written as DNA, the CDR3 is TGTGCCAGCAAGAGCCAAGGCACAGATACGCAGTATTTT. The entire variable domain, with the rest obtained from reference TRBV7-3 and TRBJ2-3, is as follows: GAGVSQTPSNKVTEKGKYVELRCDPISGHTALYWYRQSLGQGPEFLIYFQGTGAADDSGLPNDRFFAVRPEGSVSTLKIQRTERGDSAVYLCASKSQGTDTQYFGPGTRLTVL.

In this sample, this clone turned up a few times. V and J are TRBV7-2 and TRBJ2-1; possible D gene TRBD1, 7 bases. V dropped 4 bases and J dropped 6 bases, with 19 bases sitting between them. Germline CDR1 is SGHTA and CDR2 is FQGNSA. There are 16 residues in the CDR3. The CDR3 DNA is TGTGCCAGCAGCTCATCGCTGGAGGGGGCGGGCAATGAGCAGTTCTTC. This encodes CASSSSLEGAGNEQFF.

J is TRBJ2-2 and V is TRBV20-1, with D tentatively TRBD1 (7 bases). CDR1 is DFQATT and CDR2 is SNEGSKA in the germline V gene (reference sequence). The CDR3 extends over 14 amino acids. The germline V and J ends were trimmed by 3 bases and 5 bases, with 13 bases remaining between them. CDR3 protein: CSASRQGGTGELFF. Written as DNA, the CDR3 is TGCAGTGCTAGTAGGCAGGGGGGAACCGGGGAGCTGTTTTTT.

The V gene is TRBV5-4, the J gene TRBJ2-1; 8 nucleotides line up with TRBD2. The CDR3 has 13 amino acids. Per the germline V gene, CDR1 is SGHNT and CDR2 is YYREEE (reference sequence). The junction had 2 bases not matched to a gene; V was cut back by 3 bases and J by 6 bases. The CDR3 here is CASSYGTSNEQFF. The DNA for the CDR3 is TGTGCCAGCAGCTACGGGACTAGCAATGAGCAGTTCTTC. Using reference TRBV5-4 and TRBJ2-1 for the parts outside the CDR3, the full variable domain is ETGVTQSPTHLIKTRGQQVTLRCSSQSGHNTVSWYQQALGQGPQFIFQYYREEENGRGNFPPRFSGLQFPNYSSELNVNALELDDSALYLCASSYGTSNEQFFGPGTRLTVL.

This chain links TRBV7-6 with TRBJ2-5; TRBD2 aligns across 11 bases. CDR3 length equals 17 residues. Germline V gene lookup returns CDR1 SGHVS and CDR2 FNYEAQ. Trimming took 5 bases from V and 5 from J; bases not matched to a gene: 13. CDR3 nucleotide sequence: TGTGCCAGCAGCCTTAGCGGGGGGGCCCCCCAGTGGGAGACCCAGTACTTC. Protein: CASSLSGGAPQWETQYF.

This chain connects TRBV3-1 (or the pseudogene TRBV3-2) to TRBJ1-4, with a possible D match to TRBD1 (6 bases). Germline V gives CDR1 LGHDT, CDR2 YNNKEL (reference sequence). CDR3 length: 18 residues. V dropped 0 bases and J dropped 7 bases, with 21 bases sitting between them. The CDR3 region has the DNA TGTGCCAGCAGCCAAGAGGGCTATTGGCGGGGGGCGGTTGAAAAACTGTTTTTT. It yields the protein CASSQEGYWRGAVEKLFF.